This is a list of T cell receptor beta chains from one sample in a study of early T cells in non-severe SARS-CoV-2 infection. MiXCR, run by TCRdb on the 5' RACE reads, gives a single entry per CDR3 protein. Of about 40,000 distinct CDR3 sequences detected, 5.8% appear once; the ten largest clones hold about 26%. Sequencing used whole blood. The receptors were sampled from an adult who was a healthcare worker with PCR-confirmed SARS-CoV-2 infection or an uninfected control (not recorded which). Each CDR3 is given without its conserved first and last residue. The order of the fields is V gene, D gene, CDR3 protein. A D gene is named only where the DNA matches it firmly.

V gene: TRBV6-2/TRBV6-3
D gene: .
CDR3 protein: ASSYSTVGYT

V gene: TRBV28
D gene: TRBD2
CDR3 protein: ASSPLGGEGFNEQF

V gene: TRBV29-1
D gene: TRBD1
CDR3 protein: SVGQGDNHPQH

V gene: TRBV28
D gene: .
CDR3 protein: ASSLGRSGSPLH

V gene: TRBV6-5
D gene: TRBD1
CDR3 protein: ASRSGQGVNQPQH

V gene: TRBV7-2
D gene: TRBD2
CDR3 protein: ASSLSGGVSYEQY

V gene: TRBV5-1
D gene: .
CDR3 protein: ASSLARSYNEQF

V gene: TRBV6-5
D gene: TRBD2
CDR3 protein: ASRTSGNTQY

V gene: TRBV9
D gene: .
CDR3 protein: ASSTPQGGPTAGRGGANVLT

V gene: TRBV5-1
D gene: TRBD2
CDR3 protein: ASSLVLAGPSHEQF

V gene: TRBV6-2/TRBV6-3
D gene: TRBD2
CDR3 protein: ASSYGLAGVAEPQY

V gene: TRBV7-2
D gene: .
CDR3 protein: ASSLDEKLF

V gene: TRBV12-3/TRBV12-4
D gene: TRBD1
CDR3 protein: ASSLGRTGAGGYT

V gene: TRBV11-2
D gene: .
CDR3 protein: ASSLDRINVLT

V gene: TRBV5-1
D gene: .
CDR3 protein: ASSLEDQETQY

V gene: TRBV7-9
D gene: TRBD2
CDR3 protein: ASSLAGTRQETQY

V gene: TRBV5-5
D gene: .
CDR3 protein: ASSQQGTYEQY

V gene: TRBV6-1
D gene: TRBD2
CDR3 protein: ASSVLAGVDTGELF

V gene: TRBV29-1
D gene: TRBD2
CDR3 protein: SVPRLAGGPGEQF

V gene: TRBV29-1
D gene: .
CDR3 protein: SVEGGSTDTQY

V gene: TRBV24-1
D gene: .
CDR3 protein: ATSGSGANVLT

V gene: TRBV6-1
D gene: TRBD2
CDR3 protein: ASSERVAGGLTHNEQF

V gene: TRBV18
D gene: .
CDR3 protein: ASSPPRGQGAF

V gene: TRBV5-1
D gene: .
CDR3 protein: ASSFVGVDPYGYT

V gene: TRBV7-9
D gene: TRBD2
CDR3 protein: AAGEEVVETQY

V gene: TRBV5-1
D gene: TRBD1
CDR3 protein: ASSFGQGAGYT

V gene: TRBV11-2
D gene: .
CDR3 protein: ASSPYPGHLDDGYT

V gene: TRBV12-5
D gene: .
CDR3 protein: ASGIQEETQY

V gene: TRBV28
D gene: .
CDR3 protein: ASSLLAGSTASPWLQY

V gene: TRBV7-9
D gene: TRBD2
CDR3 protein: ASSLARLAGGRDTQY

V gene: TRBV20-1
D gene: .
CDR3 protein: SALAGGGGTEAF

V gene: TRBV5-1
D gene: TRBD1
CDR3 protein: ASNRDRAQETQY

V gene: TRBV11-2
D gene: .
CDR3 protein: ASSQQGFTGELF

V gene: TRBV18
D gene: TRBD1
CDR3 protein: ASSPGQGGVTEAF

V gene: TRBV20-1
D gene: TRBD2
CDR3 protein: SALGTSGRSYEQY

V gene: TRBV5-4
D gene: TRBD2
CDR3 protein: ASKHGGARETQY

V gene: TRBV10-1
D gene: TRBD2
CDR3 protein: ASSEPPRTSGGAVEQF

V gene: TRBV20-1
D gene: .
CDR3 protein: SAPPVSSYNEQF

V gene: TRBV4-3
D gene: .
CDR3 protein: ASSQEPPGLSSYNEQF

V gene: TRBV4-3
D gene: TRBD1
CDR3 protein: ASGGQHNTEAF

V gene: TRBV11-2
D gene: TRBD2
CDR3 protein: ASSDSGGSTDTQY

V gene: TRBV6-1
D gene: .
CDR3 protein: ASSEPRLASYEQY

V gene: TRBV27
D gene: .
CDR3 protein: ASSLGPGANVLT

V gene: TRBV20-1
D gene: TRBD2
CDR3 protein: SATTSGSSYNEQF

V gene: TRBV12-3/TRBV12-4
D gene: .
CDR3 protein: ASSPDVFGYT

V gene: TRBV4-2
D gene: TRBD2
CDR3 protein: ASSQLAGGGGELF

V gene: TRBV6-2/TRBV6-3
D gene: .
CDR3 protein: ASSYSSDSTDTQY

V gene: TRBV7-3
D gene: TRBD1
CDR3 protein: ASTSGRQGAGANVLT

V gene: TRBV10-3
D gene: .
CDR3 protein: AISVGPPNSYNEQF

V gene: TRBV6-6
D gene: .
CDR3 protein: ASSYEGTGNTIY

V gene: TRBV12-3/TRBV12-4
D gene: .
CDR3 protein: ASSSQGFGDEQF

V gene: TRBV29-1
D gene: TRBD1
CDR3 protein: SVAGGQGQETQY

V gene: TRBV13
D gene: .
CDR3 protein: ASSLGGREQY

V gene: TRBV12-3/TRBV12-4
D gene: TRBD2
CDR3 protein: ASSALVAGGANEQF

V gene: TRBV7-6
D gene: TRBD2
CDR3 protein: ASSPIAGGPAKNIQY

V gene: TRBV13
D gene: .
CDR3 protein: ASTLKDTYEQY

V gene: TRBV12-3/TRBV12-4
D gene: TRBD1
CDR3 protein: ASNTRQGYTGELF

V gene: TRBV28
D gene: .
CDR3 protein: ASSLGGYSLT

V gene: TRBV27
D gene: TRBD2
CDR3 protein: ASSLGGSGRGTDTQY

V gene: TRBV6-5
D gene: TRBD2
CDR3 protein: ASSPREGTQY